This T cell receptor (beta chain) was sequenced for a study of blood T cell repertoires in COVID-19. Study as a whole: COVID-19 samples collected from the United States, Italy and Spain covered acute and convalescent phases.

This CDR3 has 15 residues. CDR1 is LGHDT and CDR2 is YNNKEL in the germline V gene (reference sequence). Trimming took 4 bases from V and 3 from J, leaving 16 bases between them. Participants spanned ages roughly 18 to 90 years and resided in roughly 26 US areas. In assigning cohorts, the study relied on participant-reported clinical history. Study processing details: Estimation of nucleated cell counts relied on the amplification of reference gene primers. Method: immunoSEQ multiplex PCR; TCRdb's copy keeps in-frame clones and lacks some. Clonal size and the V and J genes are those of that table, whereas D and trimming came from the DNA. The sample contains approximately 250,000 clones, approximately 90% of which appear only once.

This sequence originates from a middle-aged woman with acute COVID-19. The rearrangement links TRBV3-1 (or the pseudogene TRBV3-2) to TRBJ2-7; possibly TRBD2 for D (5 bases). Material: PBMCs or T cells enriched from blood (not recorded which). CDR3: CASSRRLTLDYEQYF. The CDR3 DNA is TGTGCCAGCAGCCGCCGACTAACCCTAGACTACGAGCAGTACTTC.